The 16 T cell receptor beta chains in this list originate from one sample, sequenced in a study of blood T cells in healthy people across ages. Sample-barcoded 5' priming and a J-beta primer mix drove a second PCR of roughly 7 to 11 cycles. From the 5' RACE reads, TCRdb called clonotypes with MiXCR, one entry per CDR3 protein. The sample shows approximately 780,000 distinct CDR3 sequences, 25% to 30% of them seen only once. This sample also belongs to another study, concerning T cells of mothers and their children.

The sequencing input was blood. The source of these receptors is a boy between 10 and 17 years old in good health.

The chain has TRBV5-1 and TRBJ2-3; weak D call: TRBD1 (5 bases). V gave up 5 bases and J gave up 7 bases, with 17 bases separating them. This CDR3 has 14 residues. Germline V lookup: CDR1 SGHRS, CDR2 YFSETQ. The chain's CDR3 is CASSRTLEEHTQYF. CDR3 DNA sequence: TGCGCCAGCAGTCGGACACTTGAGGAACATACGCAGTATTTT.

V is TRBV3-1 and J is TRBJ1-2, with D maybe TRBD1 (5 bases). Trimming left V 2 bases short and J 2 bases short, with 12 bases between. Germline loops: CDR1 LGHDT, CDR2 YNNKEL (reference sequence). CDR3 length equals 15 residues. DNA of the CDR3: TGTGCCAGCAGCCAACAGGGCAGCGGGAACTATGGCTACACCTTC. As protein: CASSQQGSGNYGYTF. The whole variable domain, filled in from reference TRBV3-1 and TRBJ1-2, reads DTAVSQTPKYLVTQMGNDKSIKCEQNLGHDTMYWYKQDSKKFLKIMFSYNNKELIINETVPNRFSPKSPDKAHLNLHINSLELGDSAVYFCASSQQGSGNYGYTFGSGTRLTVV.

The chain has TRBV3-1 and TRBJ2-6; TRBD1 might be the D (6 bases). V shed 4 bases and J shed 2 bases, with 9 bases lying between them. The CDR3 sequence is 15 residues long. Germline CDR1 and CDR2: LGHDT and YNNKEL (reference sequence). The CDR3 sequence: CASSPTGTGANVLTF. DNA for the CDR3: TGTGCCAGCAGCCCAACAGGGACTGGGGCCAACGTCCTGACTTTC.

This clonotype appeared a few times. This chain connects TRBV5-1 to TRBJ2-3; 14 bases align to TRBD2. The germline CDR1 and CDR2 sequences are SGHRS and YFSETQ. The CDR3 extends over 17 amino acids. J lost 4 bases, V lost 2 bases, and 6 bases had no gene match. CDR3 DNA: TGCGCCAGCAGCTTTACCCAGACTAGCGGGAGGGCAGATACGCAGTATTTT. Its translation is CASSFTQTSGRADTQYF.

This chain connects TRBV6-6 to TRBJ1-1, with a possible D match to TRBD1 (6 bases). In germline, CDR1 is MNHNY, CDR2 SVGAGI (reference sequence). V was shortened by 6 bases and J by 3 bases, with 17 bases between the two germline ends. This CDR3 comprises 15 residues. The CDR3 here is CASSFYTGRDTEAFF. The CDR3 DNA sequence: TGTGCCAGCAGCTTCTATACAGGGAGGGACACTGAAGCTTTCTTT.

V usage is TRBV5-1 and J usage is TRBJ2-2, with no clear D. The CDR3 contains 16 residues. V lost 0 bases to trimming and J lost 2 bases, with 11 bases between them. CDR1 and CDR2 from the germline V gene are SGHRS and YFSETQ. The CDR3 here is CASSLAVSLNTGELFF. Here the CDR3 DNA reads TGCGCCAGCAGCTTGGCGGTAAGCCTCAACACCGGGGAGCTGTTTTTT.

This clonotype was observed a few times. The chain uses TRBV28 and TRBJ1-5, with TRBD1 identical over 7 bases. This CDR3 has 14 residues. CDR1 and CDR2 (germline): MDHEN, SYDVKM. J was trimmed by 1 base and V by 10 bases; bases with no gene match: 7. This chain's CDR3 is CAIGDRASNQPQHF. CDR3 coding DNA: TGTGCCATCGGCGACAGGGCCAGCAATCAGCCCCAGCATTTT.

Remarks on this clonotype: This may come from a read error, since a much larger clone is one base off. The chain has TRBV28 and TRBJ2-7; no firm D call. Trimming took off 6 bases at V and 0 bases at J, with 3 bases between the two ends. The CDR3 length is 11 residues. Germline assignment: CDR1 MDHEN and CDR2 SYDVKM. For the CDR3, the DNA is TGTGCCAGCAGATACTCCTACGAGCAGTACTTC. Protein sequence: CASRYSYEQYF.

This clonotype was counted only a few times. The chain uses TRBV28 and TRBJ2-5; no clear D. Near its end, the DNA agrees better with TRBJ2-7, so the J call may be wrong. This CDR3 has 14 amino acids. Germline V CDR1 and CDR2: MDHEN, SYDVKM. The CDR3: CASSFGVVSYEQYF. The CDR3 coding sequence is TGTGCCAGCAGTTTTGGGGTTGTCTCCTACGAGCAGTACTTC.

V gene TRBV5-1 combines with J gene TRBJ2-4, with 10 bases aligning to TRBD2. Germline CDR1 and CDR2: SGHRS and YFSETQ. The J segment lost 1 base and the V segment lost 4 bases, leaving 11 bases of the junction unmatched. This CDR3 region has 18 residues. Here the CDR3 reads CASSPGLAKGPAKNIQYF. DNA of the CDR3: TGCGCCAGCAGCCCGGGACTAGCGAAAGGACCGGCCAAAAACATTCAGTACTTC.

This clonotype has a handful of counts. The chain couples TRBV6-2 or TRBV6-3 to TRBJ2-5, with D perhaps being TRBD1 or TRBD2 (5 bases each). Germline V lookup: CDR1 MNHEY, CDR2 SVGEGT. The CDR3 is made up of 14 amino acids. V lost 6 bases to trimming and J lost 4 bases, with 15 bases between them. CDR3 amino acids: CASRRPRGGETQYF. CDR3 sequence (DNA): TGTGCCAGCAGACGTCCGAGGGGCGGAGAGACCCAGTACTTC.

The J gene is TRBJ2-5, the V gene TRBV5-1, with D possibly being TRBD1 or TRBD2 (5 bases each). The CDR3 is 14 amino acids. V dropped 1 base and J dropped 1 base, with 8 bases sitting between them. CDR1 and CDR2 (germline): SGHRS, YFSETQ. CDR3 bases: TGCGCCAGCAGCTTGTGGGGGACCCAAGAGACCCAGTACTTC. This codes for CASSLWGTQETQYF.

This clonotype was counted ten times or more. The chain is built from TRBV2 and TRBJ2-5; 8 bases line up with TRBD1. The assigned J gene may be wrong: the sequence end matches TRBJ2-7 better. This CDR3 spans 13 amino acids. Per the germline V gene, CDR1 is SNHLY and CDR2 is FYNNEI. The CDR3 here is CASSSQGVYEQYF. CDR3 nucleotide sequence: TGTGCCAGCAGCTCACAGGGGGTCTACGAGCAGTACTTC.

The chain employs TRBV7-9 and TRBJ1-5; D gene uncertain. V was trimmed by 1 base and J by 5 bases, leaving 15 bases between them. Germline CDR1 SEHNR, CDR2 FQNEAQ (reference sequence). The CDR3 totals 16 residues. The CDR3 coding sequence is TGTGCCAGCAGCTTAGAGGGAGGAACGCACGATCAGCCCCAGCATTTT. Amino acid sequence: CASSLEGGTHDQPQHF.

This clonotype has more than one count but fewer than ten. This chain connects TRBV10-3 to TRBJ2-4; 9 positions match TRBD1. The CDR3 consists of 13 residues. In germline, CDR1 is ENHRY, CDR2 SYGVKD. The V gene end was trimmed by 6 bases and the J gene end by 5 bases; junction bases not matched to a gene: 2. CDR3 sequence: CAIRGQGENIQYF. In DNA, the CDR3 is TGTGCCATCAGGGGACAGGGAGAAAACATTCAGTACTTC.

This clonotype was detected only a few times. This sequence joins TRBV28 and TRBJ2-5; TRBD2 aligns across 10 bases. The CDR3 has 15 residues. Germline V CDR1 and CDR2: MDHEN, SYDVKM. V lost 5 bases to trimming and J lost 4 bases; unmatched junction nucleotides: 7. The CDR3 DNA reads as TGTGCCAGCAGTGTTCTGGCTAGCGGGGGAGAGACCCAGTACTTC. It translates to CASSVLASGGETQYF.